This paragraph reports one TCR beta chain. Its antigen is undetermined. The CDR3 extends over 15 amino acids. J was trimmed by 7 bases and V by 6 bases; bases with no gene match: 10. Per germline, CDR1 MNHEY and CDR2 SVGAGI. Only in-frame clones appear in the TCRdb table, and some are missing; sequencing was by immunoSEQ multiplex PCR. The sample lists roughly 500,000 clones; about 96% were seen once. These data belong to a study of shared clonotypes between healthy human individuals. Points from the study as a whole: The study found lower generation probabilities in non-shared clonotypes than in those shared by all four donors. Blood was the only sampled material, and tissue repertoires likely differ.

This TCR was sampled from a woman in her thirties in good health. The sequencing input was naive CD4+ T cells sorted from blood. Subset: CD45RA+ positively selected. The V gene is TRBV6-5, the J gene TRBJ1-4; TRBD1 matches at 8 bases. Here the CDR3 reads CASRSGQGKGEKLFF. CDR3 sequence (DNA): TGTGCCAGCAGATCAGGACAGGGAAAAGGTGAAAAACTGTTTTTT.